The clone carrying this T cell receptor beta chain occurred a few times. Its antigen is not known. The CDR3 consists of 15 residues. In germline, CDR1 is MNHNS, CDR2 SASEGT. V was cut by 6 bases and J by 5 bases, with 19 bases left in between. Patients were adults with ileal or ileocolonic Crohn's disease needing resection. This record belongs to a study of T cell repertoires in ileal Crohn's disease. General observations from the study: Clonal expansions were more frequent in active smokers than non-smokers at surgery. High-frequency clones were more common in sorted CD8 than CD4 cells.

Profiling relied on immunoSEQ multiplex PCR, and the TCRdb table lists in-frame clones only, not all of them. Among around 17,000 clones, around 65% were seen once, and the ten largest hold roughly 5%. The material sequenced was ileal tissue. This sequence was found in an adult with Crohn's disease. J is TRBJ1-1 and V is TRBV6-1, with no clear D. Written as DNA, the CDR3 is TGTGCCAGCAGCGTAGTTGGGCAAGCTCAGACTGAAGCTTTCTTT. Translating it yields CASSVVGQAQTEAFF.